The 8 T cell receptor beta chains below all came from one sample that was sequenced in a study of naive and memory T cell subsets. Four PCR rounds used nested alpha and beta constant region primers plus the SP2 primer. TCRdb redid the calling of the UMI-ligation and nested PCR reads with MiXCR, one entry per CDR3 protein. Here the sample spans tens of thousands of distinct CDR3 sequences, about 11% being singletons. Stated treatment: skin biopsy from PPD injection site in Mantoux-positive individual. The library had UMIs added by 3' ligation of an oligonucleotide to TCR cDNA. The sequences come from skin, collected from a tuberculin skin test site. These receptors were obtained from an adult in good health.

The rearrangement joins TRBV12-5 to TRBJ2-5; 8 nucleotides line up with TRBD1. Trimming cost V 5 bases and J 5 bases; bases outside gene matches: 10. CDR1 LGHNT and CDR2 FRNRAP come from the germline V gene. This CDR3 has 15 residues. In DNA, the CDR3 is TGTGCTAGTGGTACCGGACAGGGTGTGAGGGAGACCCAGTACTTC. This sequence encodes CASGTGQGVRETQYF.

Notes on this clonotype: Mismatch with germline at one junction end may stem from a read error. The rearrangement links TRBV12-3 or TRBV12-4 to TRBJ1-6, with D hard to call. CDR3 length equals 13 residues. CDR3 sequence (DNA): TGTGCCAGCAGTCTAGCGGGAAATTCACCCCTCCACTTT. Translating gives CASSLAGNSPLHF.

The V and J genes are TRBV5-4 and TRBJ1-2; D not certain. V lost 4 bases and J 8 bases, leaving 18 bases between the germline ends. CDR3 length: 14 amino acids. The V gene's germline CDR1 is SGHNT and CDR2 YYREEE (reference sequence). The CDR3 DNA reads as TGTGCCAGCAGCCCTCCGGGCTCGGAGGGAGGCTACACCTTC. Protein product: CASSPPGSEGGYTF.

This clonotype appeared a few times. The chain couples TRBV7-8 to TRBJ1-5; TRBD1 agrees at 10 bases. V lost 4 bases, J lost 0 bases, and 15 bases stayed unmatched. The CDR3 covers 20 residues. Germline V CDR1 and CDR2: SGHVS, FQNEAQ. The CDR3 reads CASSSDAGTGALSSNQPQHF. The CDR3 DNA is TGTGCCAGCAGCTCAGACGCTGGGACAGGGGCCTTGTCTAGCAATCAGCCCCAGCATTTT.

This clonotype was seen ten or more times. V is TRBV28 and J is TRBJ1-2; perhaps TRBD1 as D (6 bases). V was pared by 5 bases and J by 2 bases, with 12 bases between. Germline CDR1 and CDR2: MDHEN and SYDVKM. This CDR3 contains 14 residues. CDR3 DNA: TGTGCCAGCAGTGTCGGCACAGGGAACTATGGCTACACCTTC. Translated, it gives CASSVGTGNYGYTF.

A few counts support this clonotype. J is TRBJ2-6 and V is TRBV5-1; no clear D gene. The CDR3 loop spans 16 amino acids. The V and J ends lost 1 base and 0 bases respectively, with 8 bases between them. The germline CDR1 and CDR2 sequences are SGHRS and YFSETQ. The CDR3 protein is CASSLTALSGANVLTF. The CDR3 nucleotides read TGCGCCAGCAGCTTGACAGCCCTCTCTGGGGCCAACGTCCTGACTTTC.

The V call is TRBV28, the J call TRBJ2-3, with D possibly TRBD1 on 5 matching bases. Looked up from germline, CDR1 is MDHEN and CDR2 is SYDVKM. V shed 2 bases and J shed 2 bases, with 14 bases lying between them. The CDR3 runs to 16 residues. This CDR3 reads CASSLPDITHTDTQYF. In DNA, the CDR3 is TGTGCCAGCAGTTTACCGGACATAACCCACACAGATACGCAGTATTTT.

This clonotype has at least ten counts. The chain employs TRBV12-3 or TRBV12-4 and TRBJ2-4; 10 bases line up with TRBD1. J was trimmed by 6 bases and V by 6 bases; bases with no gene match: 11. The length of the CDR3 is 16 residues. Here the CDR3 DNA reads TGTGCCAGCAGGAAGACGGGACAGGGGCACCCAAACATTCAGTACTTC. This codes for CASRKTGQGHPNIQYF.